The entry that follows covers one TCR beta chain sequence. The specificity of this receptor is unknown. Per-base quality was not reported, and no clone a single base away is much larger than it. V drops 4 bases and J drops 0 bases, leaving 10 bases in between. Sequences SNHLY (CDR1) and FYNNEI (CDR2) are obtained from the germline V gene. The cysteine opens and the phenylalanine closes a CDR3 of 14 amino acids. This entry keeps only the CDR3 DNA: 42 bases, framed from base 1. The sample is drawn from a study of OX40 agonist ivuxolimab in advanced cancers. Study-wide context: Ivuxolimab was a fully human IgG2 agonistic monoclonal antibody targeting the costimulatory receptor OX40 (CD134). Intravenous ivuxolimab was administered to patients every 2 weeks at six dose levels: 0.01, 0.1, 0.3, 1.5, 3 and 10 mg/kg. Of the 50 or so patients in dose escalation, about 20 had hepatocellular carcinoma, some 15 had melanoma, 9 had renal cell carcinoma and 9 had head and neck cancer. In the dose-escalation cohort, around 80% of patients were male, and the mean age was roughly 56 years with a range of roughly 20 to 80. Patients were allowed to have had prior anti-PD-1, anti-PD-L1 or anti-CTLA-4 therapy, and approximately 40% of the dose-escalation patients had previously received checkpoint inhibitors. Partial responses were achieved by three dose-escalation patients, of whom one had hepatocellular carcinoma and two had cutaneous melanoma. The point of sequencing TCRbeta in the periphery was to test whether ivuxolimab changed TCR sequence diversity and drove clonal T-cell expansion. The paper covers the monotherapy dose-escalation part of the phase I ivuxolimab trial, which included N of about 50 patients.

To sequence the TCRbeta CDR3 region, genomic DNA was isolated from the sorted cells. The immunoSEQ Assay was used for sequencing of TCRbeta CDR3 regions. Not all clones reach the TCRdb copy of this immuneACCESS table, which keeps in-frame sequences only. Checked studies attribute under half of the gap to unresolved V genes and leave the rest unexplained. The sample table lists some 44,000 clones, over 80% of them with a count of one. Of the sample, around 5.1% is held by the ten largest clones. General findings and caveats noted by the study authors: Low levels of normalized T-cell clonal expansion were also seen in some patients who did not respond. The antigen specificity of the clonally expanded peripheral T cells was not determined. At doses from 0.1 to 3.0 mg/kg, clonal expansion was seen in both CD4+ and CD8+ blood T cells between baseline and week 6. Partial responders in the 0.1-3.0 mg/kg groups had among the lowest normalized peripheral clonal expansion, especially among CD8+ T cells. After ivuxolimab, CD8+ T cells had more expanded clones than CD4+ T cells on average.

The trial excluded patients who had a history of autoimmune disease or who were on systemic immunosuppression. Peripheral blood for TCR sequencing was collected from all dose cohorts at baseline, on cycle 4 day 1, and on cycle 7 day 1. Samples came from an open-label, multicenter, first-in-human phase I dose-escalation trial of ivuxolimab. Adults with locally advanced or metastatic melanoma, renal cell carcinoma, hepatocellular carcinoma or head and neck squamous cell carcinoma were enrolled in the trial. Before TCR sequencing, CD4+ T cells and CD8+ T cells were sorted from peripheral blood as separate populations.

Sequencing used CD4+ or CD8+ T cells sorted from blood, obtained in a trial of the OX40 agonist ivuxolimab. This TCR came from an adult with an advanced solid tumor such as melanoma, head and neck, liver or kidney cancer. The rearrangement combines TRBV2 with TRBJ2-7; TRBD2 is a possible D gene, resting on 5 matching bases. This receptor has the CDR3 CASSGSVSSYEQYF. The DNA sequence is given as TGTGCCAGCAGTGGTAGCGTGAGCTCCTACGAGCAGTACTTC.